The 7 T cell receptor beta chains in this list originate from one sample, sequenced in a study of blood T cells in healthy people across ages. A second PCR of roughly 7 to 11 cycles used a sample-barcoded 5' primer and a J-beta primer mix. TCRdb fed the 5' RACE reads into MiXCR, producing one record per CDR3 protein. The sample lists about 320,000 distinct CDR3 sequences; 27% were seen once. The sequenced material came from blood. The receptors derive from a woman between 65 and 79 years old in good health.

There are a few counts of this clonotype. An end of the junction differs from the germline gene, which may be a read error. The rearrangement links TRBV15 to TRBJ2-1, with D perhaps given as TRBD1 or TRBD2 (5 bases each). Germline values: CDR1 LNHNV, CDR2 YYDKDF (reference sequence). This CDR3 is built from 15 residues. The CDR3 DNA is TGTGTCACCGCAGTTGGGCTAGCAGGGTACAATGAGCAGTTCTTC. Encoded protein: CVTAVGLAGYNEQFF.

This sequence joins TRBV7-2 and TRBJ2-7; 10 bases are shared with TRBD1. Per germline, CDR1 SGHTA and CDR2 FQGNSA. V trimming: 1 base; J trimming: 1 base; junction bases outside the gene matches: 1. The CDR3 consists of 15 residues. The CDR3 DNA follows: TGTGCCAGCAGCTTAGAGGGACAGGGGTCCTACGAGCAGTACTTC. Its protein is CASSLEGQGSYEQYF.

The table lists this clonotype with a few counts. The gene calls are TRBV3-1 and TRBJ2-2; D is perhaps TRBD2 (5 bases). The CDR3 sequence is 13 residues long. V was pared by 1 base and J by 8 bases, with 8 bases between. The germline gives CDR1 LGHDT, CDR2 YNNKEL (reference sequence). The CDR3 DNA reads as TGTGCCAGCAGCCAAGCGGGATCTGGGGAGCTGTTTTTT. It yields the protein CASSQAGSGELFF.

The rearrangement uses TRBV28 and TRBJ1-3; D call uncertain. From germline, CDR1 is MDHEN and CDR2 SYDVKM. There are 17 residues in the CDR3. Trimming cost V 7 bases and J 0 bases, with 19 bases left between them. This CDR3 is CASTTARSRNSGNTIYF. In DNA form, the CDR3 reads TGTGCCAGCACCACGGCTCGCTCAAGAAACTCTGGAAACACCATATATTTT.

In its sample, this clonotype was seen a few times. The V and J genes are TRBV21-1 and TRBJ1-6. TRBV21-1 is reported as a pseudogene. CDR3 length: 18 residues. Here the CDR3 reads CASSKVGLHHTTVSPLHF. CDR3 DNA: TGTGCCAGCAGCAAAGTAGGATTACATCACACGACTGTTTCACCCCTCCACTTT.

The chain combines TRBV27 with TRBJ2-7; no clear D gene. The CDR3 is 13 residues long. Trimming removed 5 bases at V and 3 bases at J, with 11 bases between. Germline V lookup: CDR1 MNHEY, CDR2 SMNVEV (reference sequence). The CDR3 bases are TGTGCCAGCAGTCTCCGGGTCGGCTACGAGCAGTACTTC. Its protein is CASSLRVGYEQYF.

The gene calls are TRBV28 and TRBJ2-7; no clear D. Germline V gene data show CDR1 as MDHEN and CDR2 as SYDVKM. Trimming stripped 6 bases from V and 4 bases from J, with 10 bases between. There are 12 residues in the CDR3. The CDR3: CASRQARYEQYF. CDR3 DNA: TGTGCCAGCAGGCAGGCGCGATACGAGCAGTACTTC.